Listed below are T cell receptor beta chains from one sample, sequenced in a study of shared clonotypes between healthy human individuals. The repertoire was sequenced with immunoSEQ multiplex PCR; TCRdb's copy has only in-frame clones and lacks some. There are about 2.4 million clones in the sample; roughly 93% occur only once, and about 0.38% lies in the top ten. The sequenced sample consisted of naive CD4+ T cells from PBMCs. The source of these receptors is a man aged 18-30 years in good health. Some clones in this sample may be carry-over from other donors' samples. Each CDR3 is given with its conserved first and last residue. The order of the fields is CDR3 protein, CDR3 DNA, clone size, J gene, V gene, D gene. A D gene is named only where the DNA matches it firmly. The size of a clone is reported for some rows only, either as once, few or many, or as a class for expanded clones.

CDR3: CASSIVGGSSYEQYF; DNA: TGTGCCAGTAGTATAGTGGGCGGGAGCTCCTACGAGCAGTACTTC; size: -; J: TRBJ2-7; V: TRBV19; D: TRBD2
CDR3: CASSFMQGTEAFF; DNA: TGTGCCAGCAGCTTCATGCAGGGCACTGAAGCTTTCTTT; size: -; J: TRBJ1-1; V: TRBV7-9; D: -
CDR3: CASSDSTTQTNQPQHF; DNA: TGTGCCAGCAGTGACTCTACTACACAGACAAATCAGCCCCAGCATTTT; size: -; J: TRBJ1-5; V: TRBV6-4; D: -
CDR3: CANSEPYRQNYGYTF; DNA: TGTGCCAACAGTGAACCTTACAGACAGAACTATGGCTACACCTTC; size: -; J: TRBJ1-2; V: TRBV6-1; D: -
CDR3: CASSLRGLAGEGETQYF; DNA: TGCGCCAGCAGCTTGCGCGGACTAGCGGGAGAGGGTGAGACCCAGTACTTC; size: -; J: TRBJ2-5; V: TRBV5-1; D: TRBD2
CDR3: CASRERERQYF; DNA: TGTGCCAGCAGGGAGCGGGAGAGGCAGTATTTT; size: -; J: TRBJ2-3; V: TRBV7-2; D: TRBD2
CDR3: CASRRDGNYGYTF; DNA: TGTGCCAGCAGAAGAGACGGTAACTATGGCTACACCTTC; size: -; J: TRBJ1-2; V: TRBV28; D: -
CDR3: CASSLLRGVYEQYF; DNA: TGTGCCAGCAGTTTGTTGCGGGGAGTGTACGAGCAGTACTTC; size: -; J: TRBJ2-7; V: TRBV27; D: -
CDR3: CASLEGDATNEKLFF; DNA: TGTGCCAGCTTAGAAGGGGATGCAACTAATGAAAAACTGTTTTTT; size: -; J: TRBJ1-4; V: TRBV28; D: -
CDR3: CAISEWTSGTYSYNEQFF; DNA: TGTGCCATCAGTGAGTGGACTAGCGGGACCTACTCCTACAATGAGCAGTTCTTC; size: -; J: TRBJ2-1; V: TRBV10-3; D: TRBD2
CDR3: CASSLRVGTDTQYF; DNA: TGTGCCAGCAGCTTACGAGTGGGCACAGATACGCAGTATTTT; size: once; J: TRBJ2-3; V: TRBV11-2; D: -
CDR3: CASSLSGLGGGPYEQYF; DNA: TGTGCCAGCAGTTTATCAGGGTTGGGAGGTGGCCCCTACGAGCAGTACTTC; size: -; J: TRBJ2-7; V: TRBV27; D: -
CDR3: CASSSPGGVGETQYF; DNA: TGCGCCAGCAGCTCCCCCGGGGGAGTAGGAGAGACCCAGTACTTC; size: once; J: TRBJ2-5; V: TRBV5-1; D: -
CDR3: CASSFSGNEQFF; DNA: TGTGCCAGCAGCTTTTCGGGCAATGAGCAGTTCTTC; size: -; J: TRBJ2-1; V: TRBV11-2; D: -
CDR3: CASSRLGGTDTQYF; DNA: TGTGCCAGCAGCAGACTAGGAGGCACAGATACGCAGTATTTT; size: -; J: TRBJ2-3; V: TRBV7-2; D: -
CDR3: CASSSRRTGPGTGELFF; DNA: TGTGCCAGTAGTTCTCGGCGGACAGGGCCCGGCACCGGGGAGCTGTTTTTT; size: -; J: TRBJ2-2; V: TRBV19; D: TRBD1
CDR3: CASSRQGAIGNEKLFF; DNA: TGTGCCAGCAGTCGACAGGGGGCCATCGGTAATGAAAAACTGTTTTTT; size: -; J: TRBJ1-4; V: TRBV28; D: TRBD1
CDR3: CASSEMGQGPNHF; DNA: TGTGCCAGCAGTGAAATGGGACAGGGGCCTAATCATTTT; size: -; J: TRBJ1-5; V: TRBV6-1; D: TRBD1
CDR3: CASSLWGQGSYEQYF; DNA: TGTGCCAGCAGTCTATGGGGACAGGGGTCCTACGAGCAGTACTTC; size: -; J: TRBJ2-7; V: TRBV28; D: TRBD1
CDR3: CSVPQGANYGYTF; DNA: TGCAGCGTACCACAGGGGGCAAACTATGGCTACACCTTC; size: -; J: TRBJ1-2; V: TRBV29-1; D: TRBD1
CDR3: CASSGGSGMNTEAFF; DNA: TGCGCCAGCAGCGGGGGCTCAGGAATGAACACTGAAGCTTTCTTT; size: few; J: TRBJ1-1; V: TRBV5-1; D: -
CDR3: CASSLGGARGDTQYF; DNA: TGTGCCAGCAGCTTAGGGGGTGCCAGGGGAGATACGCAGTATTTT; size: -; J: TRBJ2-3; V: TRBV11-2; D: -
CDR3: CGSSRDFEQYF; DNA: TGTGGCTCCTCCAGGGACTTCGAGCAGTACTTC; size: -; J: TRBJ2-7; V: TRBV28; D: -
CDR3: CASSQDRSLLGETQYF; DNA: TGTGCCAGCAGCCAAGATCGCTCCCTTCTAGGGGAGACCCAGTACTTC; size: -; J: TRBJ2-5; V: TRBV14; D: -
CDR3: CASSKTSGTHRDEFEQYF; DNA: TGCGCCAGCAGTAAGACTAGCGGGACCCACCGCGATGAATTTGAGCAGTACTTC; size: -; J: TRBJ2-7; V: TRBV10-2; D: TRBD2
CDR3: CASSVQGNYGYTF; DNA: TGTGCCAGCAGCGTACAGGGGAACTATGGCTACACCTTC; size: few; J: TRBJ1-2; V: TRBV7-2; D: TRBD1
CDR3: CASSTQQGRNSGNTIYF; DNA: TGTGCCAGCTCAACTCAACAGGGGCGCAACTCTGGAAACACCATATATTTT; size: -; J: TRBJ1-3; V: TRBV18; D: TRBD1
CDR3: CASMIDLNTEAFF; DNA: TGTGCCAGCATGATAGACCTGAACACTGAAGCTTTCTTT; size: -; J: TRBJ1-1; V: TRBV2; D: -
CDR3: CASRGTARGDYEQYF; DNA: TGTGCCAGCAGGGGGACAGCCAGAGGGGACTACGAGCAGTACTTC; size: -; J: TRBJ2-7; V: TRBV6-5; D: TRBD1
CDR3: CASSQTNSNQPQHF; DNA: TGTGCCAGCAGTCAGACGAATAGCAATCAGCCCCAGCATTTT; size: -; J: TRBJ1-5; V: TRBV27; D: -
CDR3: CASSQGQSRGTEAFF; DNA: TGCGCCAGCAGCCAAGGTCAGTCCAGGGGCACTGAAGCTTTCTTT; size: -; J: TRBJ1-1; V: TRBV4-1; D: -
CDR3: CASSSAGIAGGYTF; DNA: TGTGCCAGCAGTTCCGCGGGAATCGCCGGGGGCTACACCTTC; size: -; J: TRBJ1-2; V: TRBV28; D: -
CDR3: CASRTGGGYNEQFF; DNA: TGTGCCAGCAGGACAGGGGGCGGCTACAATGAGCAGTTCTTC; size: -; J: TRBJ2-1; V: TRBV28; D: TRBD1
CDR3: CASSLGYNQPQHF; DNA: TGTGCCAGCAGCTTAGGTTACAATCAGCCCCAGCATTTT; size: -; J: TRBJ1-5; V: TRBV7-8; D: -
CDR3: CASSPQSSEYEQYF; DNA: TGTGCCAGCTCACCTCAGTCTTCGGAGTACGAGCAGTACTTC; size: -; J: TRBJ2-7; V: TRBV18; D: -
CDR3: CASSLGSLNTGELFF; DNA: TGCGCCAGCAGCCTTGGGAGCTTGAACACCGGGGAGCTGTTTTTT; size: -; J: TRBJ2-2; V: TRBV5-1; D: -
CDR3: CASNPISTGGTEAFF; DNA: TGTGCCAGCAATCCCATTTCGACTGGGGGCACTGAAGCTTTCTTT; size: -; J: TRBJ1-1; V: TRBV28; D: -
CDR3: CASTWRSPPYGYTF; DNA: TGTGCCAGCACCTGGAGAAGCCCGCCCTATGGCTACACCTTC; size: -; J: TRBJ1-2; V: TRBV28; D: -
CDR3: CASSLGLAGGPYNEQFF; DNA: TGCGCCAGCAGCTTGGGGTTAGCGGGAGGGCCCTACAATGAGCAGTTCTTC; size: -; J: TRBJ2-1; V: TRBV5-1; D: TRBD2
CDR3: CASSPTGYEQYF; DNA: TGTGCCAGCTCACCGACGGGTTACGAGCAGTACTTC; size: -; J: TRBJ2-7; V: TRBV18; D: -
CDR3: CASSRQPAADTQYF; DNA: TGTGCCAGCAGCAGACAGCCTGCAGCAGATACGCAGTATTTT; size: -; J: TRBJ2-3; V: TRBV9; D: -
CDR3: CSVKLRDRAREAFF; DNA: TGCAGCGTTAAACTCCGGGACAGGGCCCGTGAAGCTTTCTTT; size: -; J: TRBJ1-1; V: TRBV29-1; D: TRBD1
CDR3: CASSPLSTSVPVTQYF; DNA: TGTGCCAGCAGCCCCCTTAGCACCTCGGTACCGGTGACCCAGTACTTC; size: -; J: TRBJ2-5; V: TRBV28; D: -
CDR3: CASSLGNTGSSYNEQFF; DNA: TGTGCCAGCAGCTTAGGTAATACGGGGAGCTCCTACAATGAGCAGTTCTTC; size: -; J: TRBJ2-1; V: TRBV11-3; D: -
CDR3: CASSPSLNTIYF; DNA: TGTGCCAGCAGCCCAAGTCTTAACACCATATATTTT; size: once; J: TRBJ1-3; V: TRBV7-2; D: -
CDR3: CASSLGGMTEAFF; DNA: TGTGCCAGCAGCTTAGGAGGGATGACTGAAGCTTTCTTT; size: -; J: TRBJ1-1; V: TRBV11-1; D: -
CDR3: CASSEYGVGGAYEQYF; DNA: TGTGCCAGCAGTGAATACGGGGTTGGAGGCGCCTACGAGCAGTACTTC; size: -; J: TRBJ2-7; V: TRBV25-1; D: -
CDR3: CASSTPPTGVETQYF; DNA: TGTGCCAGCAGTACCCCCCCAACAGGTGTAGAGACCCAGTACTTC; size: -; J: TRBJ2-5; V: TRBV28; D: -
CDR3: CASSPPVIAGANVLTF; DNA: TGCGCCAGCAGCCCGCCCGTTATCGCTGGGGCCAACGTCCTGACTTTC; size: -; J: TRBJ2-6; V: TRBV5-1; D: -
CDR3: CASSGNRATDTQYF; DNA: TGTGCCAGCAGCGGAAACCGAGCCACAGATACGCAGTATTTT; size: -; J: TRBJ2-3; V: TRBV6-5; D: -
CDR3: CASSPGQGVDTQYF; DNA: TGTGCCAGCTCTCCTGGACAGGGGGTAGATACGCAGTATTTT; size: -; J: TRBJ2-3; V: TRBV18; D: TRBD1
CDR3: CASSPVSQRAGGTDTQYF; DNA: TGTGCCAGCAGCCCCGTGTCCCAGCGGGCGGGGGGCACAGATACGCAGTATTTT; size: -; J: TRBJ2-3; V: TRBV5-6; D: TRBD2
CDR3: CASSYGLNSYNEQFF; DNA: TGTGCCAGCAGTTACGGACTTAACTCCTACAATGAGCAGTTCTTC; size: -; J: TRBJ2-1; V: TRBV6-5; D: -
CDR3: CASSVGGVNAGELFF; DNA: TGTGCCAGCAGCGTAGGGGGGGTGAATGCCGGGGAGCTGTTTTTT; size: once; J: TRBJ2-2; V: TRBV5-4; D: -
CDR3: CASSLDGQGSHNEQFF; DNA: TGTGCCAGCAGCTTAGATGGACAGGGCTCCCACAATGAGCAGTTCTTC; size: few; J: TRBJ2-1; V: TRBV11-3; D: TRBD1
CDR3: CASGSLARTALGEFF; DNA: TGTGCCAGCGGCTCCCTCGCCAGAACCGCCCTGGGGGAGTTCTTC; size: -; J: TRBJ2-1; V: TRBV28; D: -
CDR3: CAISERQDYGYTF; DNA: TGTGCCATCAGTGAAAGACAAGACTATGGCTACACCTTC; size: -; J: TRBJ1-2; V: TRBV10-3; D: -
CDR3: CASRSPLGLGTGELFF; DNA: TGTGCCAGCAGGTCCCCTTTAGGCCTGGGAACCGGGGAGCTGTTTTTT; size: -; J: TRBJ2-2; V: TRBV28; D: -
CDR3: CASRTSVTYNEQFF; DNA: TGTGCCAGCAGGACTAGCGTTACCTACAATGAGCAGTTCTTC; size: -; J: TRBJ2-1; V: TRBV7-2; D: TRBD2